Shown below are 10 T cell receptor beta chains from a single sample sequenced in a study of blood T cells in healthy people across ages. Then a second PCR, running about 6 to 12 cycles, was carried out with a sample-barcoded 5' primer and a J-beta primer mix. TCRdb called the 5' RACE reads again in MiXCR, with one record for every CDR3 protein. There are about a million distinct CDR3 sequences in the sample; 48% occur only once, and 13% lies in the top ten. Sequenced: blood. These receptors originate from a man younger than 40 in good health.

This clonotype has just a few counts. This chain connects TRBV15 to TRBJ2-2; D not resolved. Germline CDR1 and CDR2: LNHNV and YYDKDF (reference sequence). The V and J ends lost 6 bases and 0 bases respectively, with 8 bases between them. The CDR3 runs to 14 residues. CDR3 sequence (DNA): TGTGCCACCAGACCTACGGCGAACACCGGGGAGCTGTTTTTT. It is translated as CATRPTANTGELFF.

This rearrangement joins TRBV20-1 to TRBJ2-7, with D possibly matching TRBD1 (5 bases). The germline V gene encodes CDR1 DFQATT and CDR2 SNEGSKA (reference sequence). The V end was cut by 1 base, the J end by 5 bases, with 6 bases between. This CDR3 comprises 11 residues. In DNA, the CDR3 is TGCAGTGCTAGAGGGGGCAACGAGCAGTACTTC. It translates to CSARGGNEQYF.

The chain couples TRBV6-4 to TRBJ2-1; 7 nucleotides line up with TRBD2. Germline lookup yields CDR1 MRHNA and CDR2 SNTAGT. V lost 3 bases, J lost 3 bases, and 5 bases stayed unmatched. The CDR3 has 15 amino acids. The CDR3 DNA reads as TGTGCCAGCAGTGAGGGTCGGGGGGACTACAATGAGCAGTTCTTC. Amino acids: CASSEGRGDYNEQFF.

The rearrangement links TRBV27 to TRBJ2-3, with TRBD2 matching over 9 bases. Germline lookup yields CDR1 MNHEY and CDR2 SMNVEV (reference sequence). The V segment lost 3 bases and the J segment 6 bases; nucleotides outside the gene matches: 7. This CDR3 has 15 residues. CDR3 coding DNA: TGTGCCAGCAGTTTCTGGCTAGCGGGACTGGATACGCAGTATTTT. Translating gives CASSFWLAGLDTQYF.

This clonotype was seen only a few times. The chain combines TRBV6-5 with TRBJ2-1; no firm D call. The V gene's germline CDR1 is MNHEY and CDR2 SVGAGI. The CDR3 has 15 amino acids. Trimming left V 4 bases short and J 0 bases short, with 10 bases between. The CDR3 DNA reads TGTGCCAGCAGTTTGACTCAGAGCTCCTACAATGAGCAGTTCTTC. Amino acids: CASSLTQSSYNEQFF.

The V call is TRBV7-2, the J call TRBJ2-2, with D possibly TRBD1 on 6 matching bases. Germline CDR1 is SGHTA and CDR2 is FQGNSA. The germline V and J ends were trimmed by 5 bases and 1 base, with 17 bases remaining between them. This CDR3 region has 17 residues. CDR3: CASSRDNPALNTGELFF. The CDR3 DNA sequence: TGTGCCAGCAGCAGGGACAATCCTGCACTGAACACCGGGGAGCTGTTTTTT.

The chain uses TRBV20-1 and TRBJ2-3; TRBD1 might be the D (5 bases). The V end lost 1 base, the J end lost 1 base, and 12 bases lay between the germline ends. CDR3 length equals 15 residues. The germline V gene has CDR1 DFQATT and CDR2 SNEGSKA (reference sequence). DNA for the CDR3: TGCAGTGCTAGAGTCCGGACAAAAGGCACAGATACGCAGTATTTT. The encoded protein is CSARVRTKGTDTQYF.

The chain couples TRBV4-2 to TRBJ2-3; the D is unclear. The CDR3 is made up of 13 amino acids. The germline CDR1 and CDR2 sequences are LGHNA and YNFKEQ. Trimming left V 1 base short and J 6 bases short, with 8 bases between. CDR3 region: CASSQVYDDTQYF. The CDR3 nucleotides are TGTGCCAGCAGCCAAGTATATGATGATACGCAGTATTTT.

J is TRBJ2-3 and V is TRBV20-1, with 12 bases identical to TRBD2. From germline, CDR1 is DFQATT and CDR2 SNEGSKA (reference sequence). The CDR3 runs to 16 residues. V lost 1 base to trimming and J lost 0 bases; unmatched junction nucleotides: 2. The CDR3 spells CSARGGLAGSTDTQYF. The CDR3 nucleotides are TGCAGTGCTAGAGGTGGACTAGCGGGGAGCACAGATACGCAGTATTTT.

This clonotype was found a few times. The chain couples TRBV18 to TRBJ2-7; TRBD1 is a possible D gene (6 bases). Per the germline V gene, CDR1 is KGHSH and CDR2 is LQKENI. There are 15 residues in the CDR3. The ends were cut back, 0 bases at V and 9 bases at J, with 18 bases in the middle. CDR3 sequence reads: CASSPPDQGPYVQYF. CDR3 nucleotide sequence: TGTGCCAGCTCACCACCCGATCAGGGGCCGTATGTGCAGTACTTC.